Reported below is one T cell receptor beta chain. The antigen remains undetermined. One junction end disagrees with the germline gene, perhaps due to a read error. This CDR3 contains 14 residues. Germline CDR1 is SEHNR and CDR2 is FQNEAQ (reference sequence). This sample stems from a study of T cells after yellow fever vaccination. In TCRdb, the 5' RACE reads were re-called with MiXCR into one record per CDR3 protein. The sample comprises 350,000 to 450,000 distinct CDR3 sequences, approximately 5.7% of which are singletons, and approximately 16% rests with the top ten. Findings of the study overall: Across the CD4 and CD8 compartments, a small share of clonotypes was present in both.

The rearrangement joins TRBV7-9 to TRBJ2-2; D remains unclear. The receptor was derived from a man aged 30-40 years who received the YFV17D yellow fever vaccine. Sequenced material: PBMCs, taken 5 days after the yellow fever booster vaccination. The CDR3 DNA reads as TGTGCCGACGAGGTCCACGCGAACAACGGGGAGCTGTTTTTT. Translated, it gives CADEVHANNGELFF.